The 18 T cell receptor beta chains below all came from one sample that was sequenced in a study. In TCRdb, the RT-PCR reads were re-called with MiXCR into one record per CDR3 protein. In the table there are 550,000 to 750,000 distinct CDR3 sequences, 13% to 15% of which are singletons. The specimen was memory CD4+ T cells from blood. Source of these receptors: a female donor in good health, serving as a healthy control.

The V and J genes are TRBV7-2 and TRBJ2-4, with D tentatively TRBD1 (5 bases). Germline V gives CDR1 SGHTA, CDR2 FQGNSA. The CDR3 spans 15 residues. Trimming cost V 0 bases and J 6 bases, with 12 bases left between them. CDR3 DNA sequence: TGTGCCAGCAGCTTAGCGGCAGGGTTTTCAAACATTCAGTACTTC. It translates to CASSLAAGFSNIQYF.

This clonotype was found many times. The chain links TRBV27 to TRBJ1-2; the match to TRBD1 covers 9 bases. With V trimmed by 6 bases and J by 6 bases, 5 bases remained unmatched. The CDR3 sequence is 13 residues long. The V gene's germline CDR1 is MNHEY and CDR2 SMNVEV (reference sequence). As DNA, the CDR3 is TGTGCCAGCAGCCTACAGGGGGCAAATGGCTACACCTTC. Protein: CASSLQGANGYTF.

The chain combines TRBV29-1 with TRBJ1-4, with D perhaps TRBD1 (5 bases). V lost 4 bases and J 14 bases, leaving 17 bases between the germline ends. Per the germline V gene, CDR1 is SQVTM and CDR2 is ANQGSEA. The CDR3 is made up of 12 amino acids. As DNA, the CDR3 is TGCAGCGTTGCGGGGGAAGGAGTGGGTCTGTTTTTT. It encodes CSVAGEGVGLFF.

The table lists this clonotype with many counts. This chain connects TRBV15 to TRBJ2-3, with 15 bases aligning to TRBD2. The CDR3 runs to 18 residues. Trimming removed 0 bases from V and 0 bases from J; junction bases left unmatched: 1. Germline V gene lookup returns CDR1 LNHNV and CDR2 YYDKDF (reference sequence). The CDR3 loop is CATSREGTSGRSTDTQYF. CDR3 in DNA: TGTGCCACCAGCAGAGAAGGGACTAGCGGGAGGAGCACAGATACGCAGTATTTT.

The chain links TRBV5-1 to TRBJ2-7; 8 bases are shared with TRBD2. V trimming: 4 bases; J trimming: 6 bases; junction bases outside the gene matches: 9. The CDR3 contains 14 residues. The V gene's germline CDR1 is SGHRS and CDR2 YFSETQ. DNA for the CDR3: TGCGCCAGCAGCCCAGCGGGAGCGTGGAGCGAGCAGTACTTC. Translation: CASSPAGAWSEQYF.

The table lists this clonotype with a few counts. This CDR3 reads CASSLTSGGPEQFF. CDR3 coding DNA: TGTGCCAGCAGTTTAACTAGCGGGGGGCCTGAGCAGTTCTTC. J is TRBJ2-1 and V is TRBV12-3 or TRBV12-4; TRBD2 matches 12 bases. The CDR3 contains 14 residues. Trimming at V came to 2 bases and at J to 9 bases, leaving 2 bases not matched to a gene.

This rearrangement joins TRBV29-1 to TRBJ2-4, with TRBD1 as a possible D gene (6 bases). The CDR3 totals 15 residues. Germline CDR1 is SQVTM and CDR2 is ANQGSEA. The V end lost 6 bases, the J end lost 5 bases, and 20 bases lay between the germline ends. CDR3 coding DNA: TGCAGCGTCAAGTTCCAGGGGATGACCCAAAACATTCAGTACTTC. Amino acid sequence: CSVKFQGMTQNIQYF.

This clonotype turned up a few times. The chain carries TRBV10-3 and TRBJ1-1, with D unclear. Germline V gives CDR1 ENHRY, CDR2 SYGVKD. Trimming took off 3 bases at V and 9 bases at J, with 20 bases between the two ends. The CDR3 loop spans 15 amino acids. CDR3 protein: CAISELPGALTQAFF. The CDR3, as DNA: TGTGCCATCAGTGAATTACCCGGAGCCCTCACACAAGCTTTCTTT.

The genes are TRBV27 and TRBJ1-4; TRBD1 aligns across 9 bases. J gave up 6 bases and V 5 bases, and 4 bases lay outside the gene matches. Germline V gene data show CDR1 as MNHEY and CDR2 as SMNVEV (reference sequence). The CDR3 totals 14 residues. This CDR3 is CASSPQGADEKLFF. CDR3 coding DNA: TGTGCCAGCAGTCCACAGGGGGCGGATGAAAAACTGTTTTTT.

The chain combines TRBV30 with TRBJ2-7; 8 nucleotides match TRBD1. The CDR3 sequence is 14 residues long. From germline, CDR1 is GTSNPN and CDR2 SVGIG (reference sequence). V gave up 6 bases and J gave up 0 bases; unmatched junction bases: 7. Written as DNA, the CDR3 is TGTGCCTGTCACAGGGGGGCGGGCTCCTACGAGCAGTACTTC. Translating it yields CACHRGAGSYEQYF.

This sequence joins TRBV6-5 and TRBJ1-2; 8 bases align to TRBD1. V was pared by 2 bases and J by 8 bases, with 7 bases of the junction left unmatched. Per the germline V gene, CDR1 is MNHEY and CDR2 is SVGAGI. There are 14 residues in the CDR3. This CDR3 reads CASSYATGVRGYTF. CDR3 sequence (DNA): TGTGCCAGCAGTTACGCGACAGGGGTGCGGGGCTACACCTTC.

In regard to this clonotype: An end of the junction differs from the germline gene, which may be a read error. The chain links TRBV28 to TRBJ2-1; 10 bases agree with TRBD1. The CDR3 covers 11 residues. Germline CDR1 MDHEN, CDR2 SYDVKM. The chain's CDR3 is CASSWTGGLNF. CDR3 bases: TGTGCCAGCAGTTGGACAGGGGGATTGAACTTC.

This clonotype has more than one count but fewer than ten. V usage is TRBV20-1 and J usage is TRBJ2-7; 11 bases are shared with TRBD2. There are 13 residues in the CDR3. V lost 6 bases, J lost 4 bases, and 5 bases stayed unmatched. Germline CDR1 and CDR2: DFQATT and SNEGSKA (reference sequence). The CDR3 reads CSALLAGAYEQYF. In nucleotides, the CDR3 is TGCAGTGCGCTACTAGCGGGAGCTTACGAGCAGTACTTC.

This clonotype appeared many times. In DNA form, the CDR3 reads TGTGCCAGCAGGCCGCCCGGGCAGTACACTGAAGCTTTCTTT. Its protein is CASRPPGQYTEAFF. V is TRBV6-6 and J is TRBJ1-1; D is uncertain. Germline V gives CDR1 MNHNY, CDR2 SVGAGI (reference sequence). The CDR3 sequence is 14 residues long. Trimming removed 6 bases from V and 3 bases from J, with 14 bases in between.

This clonotype was seen only a few times. This chain connects TRBV2 to TRBJ1-3; the D gene is possibly TRBD1 (5 bases). Trimming took 1 base from V and 4 from J, leaving 20 bases between them. The germline V gene encodes CDR1 SNHLY and CDR2 FYNNEI. The CDR3 spans 18 residues. Here the CDR3 DNA reads TGTGCCAGCAGTGAAGGATGGGGCGGCGGGGGAGACGGAAACACCATATATTTT. Amino acids: CASSEGWGGGGDGNTIYF.

This clonotype was counted only a few times. V and J are TRBV3-1 and TRBJ2-3; D unclear. Germline V gives CDR1 LGHDT, CDR2 YNNKEL (reference sequence). V dropped 0 bases and J dropped 7 bases, with 11 bases sitting between them. The CDR3 has 14 residues. DNA for the CDR3: TGTGCCAGCAGCCAAGATCAGGCCTCTAATACGCAGTATTTT. It yields the protein CASSQDQASNTQYF.

V is TRBV6-2 or TRBV6-3 and J is TRBJ1-1; tentatively, D is TRBD1 (6 bases). There are 16 residues in the CDR3. Looked up from germline, CDR1 is MNHEY and CDR2 is SVGEGT. The V and J ends lost 2 bases and 0 bases respectively, with 13 bases between them. CDR3 coding DNA: TGTGCCAGCAGTTACACAGGACAGCGAATGAACACTGAAGCTTTCTTT. This sequence encodes CASSYTGQRMNTEAFF.

This clonotype was seen a handful of times. The chain uses TRBV5-1 and TRBJ1-2, with 8 nucleotides matching TRBD1. This CDR3 contains 15 residues. Germline assignment: CDR1 SGHRS and CDR2 YFSETQ. The J segment lost 8 bases and the V segment lost 4 bases, leaving 13 bases of the junction unmatched. The CDR3 DNA is TGCGCCAGCAGCGACCAGACAGGGGCGCAGGAAGGCTACACCTTC. Translating gives CASSDQTGAQEGYTF. The variable domain in full, with the rest retrieved from reference TRBV5-1 and TRBJ1-2, is KAGVTQTPRYLIKTRGQQVTLSCSPISGHRSVSWYQQTPGQGLQFLFEYFSETQRNKGNFPGRFSGRQFSNSRSEMNVSTLELGDSALYLCASSDQTGAQEGYTFGSGTRLTVV.